The 15 T cell receptor beta chains listed next were all sequenced from one sample in a study of T cells after yellow fever vaccination (dated by TCRdb to between 2018 and 2020). Taken with the paper, the label for treatment or condition translates to: live attenuated yellow fever vaccine strain. Libraries were built with 5' RACE. The sequencing machine was an Illumina HiSeq 2500. TCRdb passed the public sequencing reads through fastp at Q25 and MiXCR, retaining productive beta sequences. Rows are combined by CDR3 protein, so each entry shows the most common genes and DNA. Counted in this sample were nearly 350,000 distinct CDR3 sequences; 7% to 9% of them appeared once. The biggest ten clones account for 17% of the sample. This sample comprised PBMCs, obtained about 41 days after the first yellow fever vaccination. The receptors stem from a young man who received the YFV17D yellow fever vaccine.

This clonotype was counted many times. In DNA, the CDR3 is TGTGCCAGCAGCTCTCGGGTGGCAGACGGCATTCAGTACTTC. It yields the protein CASSSRVADGIQYF. The rearrangement joins TRBV7-6 to TRBJ2-4; no reliable D call. The CDR3 sequence is 14 residues long. Trimming removed 4 bases at V and 9 bases at J, with 16 bases between. Per germline, CDR1 SGHVS and CDR2 FNYEAQ.

A few counts support this clonotype. V is TRBV3-1 and J is TRBJ2-1; D is uncertain. The V end lost 3 bases, the J end lost 8 bases, and 14 bases lay between the germline ends. The CDR3 covers 14 residues. Germline CDR1 reads LGHDT; CDR2 reads YNNKEL (reference sequence). The CDR3 bases are TGTGCCAGCAGCCAGTTCGACATAATGGATGAGCAGTTCTTC. Its translation is CASSQFDIMDEQFF.

This clonotype was seen only a few times. This chain connects TRBV25-1 to TRBJ2-1, with no clear D. The CDR3 totals 11 residues. Germline loops: CDR1 MGHDK, CDR2 SYGVNS. V shed 5 bases and J shed 5 bases, with 4 bases lying between them. Written as DNA, the CDR3 is TGTGCCAGCAGTCGCAACAATGAGCAGTTCTTC. It codes for CASSRNNEQFF.

In this sample, this clonotype turned up a few times. The rearrangement joins TRBV18 to TRBJ2-1; TRBD2 matches 9 bases. The V segment lost 0 bases and the J segment 1 base; nucleotides outside the gene matches: 7. CDR1 is KGHSH, CDR2 LQKENI, per germline. This CDR3 contains 18 residues. CDR3 in amino acids: CASSPPFGAGGSYNEQFF. CDR3 DNA: TGTGCCAGCTCACCACCGTTTGGAGCGGGGGGTTCCTACAATGAGCAGTTCTTC. Combining the CDR3 with reference TRBV18 and TRBJ2-1 gives the whole variable domain NAGVMQNPRHLVRRRGQEARLRCSPMKGHSHVYWYRQLPEEGLKFMVYLQKENIIDESGMPKERFSAEFPKEGPSILRIQQVVRGDSAAYFCASSPPFGAGGSYNEQFFGPGTRLTVL.

This clonotype was seen more than once but under ten times. The CDR3 region has the DNA TGCGCCAGCAGCCAAGACGGCGGCGGAGTTAACTATGGCTACACCTTC. This sequence encodes CASSQDGGGVNYGYTF. The rearrangement uses TRBV4-3 and TRBJ1-2; unclear D gene. Germline lookup yields CDR1 LGHNA and CDR2 YSLEER. Trimming cost V 0 bases and J 1 base, with 12 bases left between them. This CDR3 has 16 amino acids.

This clonotype has a handful of counts. The chain links TRBV3-1 to TRBJ2-1; 14 positions agree with TRBD2. V lost 1 base, J lost 8 bases, and 4 bases stayed unmatched. Germline loops: CDR1 LGHDT, CDR2 YNNKEL (reference sequence). The length of the CDR3 is 16 residues. As DNA, the CDR3 is TGTGCCAGCAGCCAAGGCGGGACTAGCGGGGGAGATGAGCAGTTCTTC. It codes for CASSQGGTSGGDEQFF.

This clonotype was seen only a few times. The rearrangement uses TRBV7-2 and TRBJ1-5; TRBD1 agrees at 8 bases. Looked up from germline, CDR1 is SGHTA and CDR2 is FQGNSA. The CDR3 is made up of 15 amino acids. With V trimmed by 3 bases and J by 4 bases, 5 bases remained unmatched. The chain's CDR3 is CASSLGTGHNQPQHF. CDR3 sequence (DNA): TGTGCCAGCAGCTTGGGGACAGGTCATAATCAGCCCCAGCATTTT.

This clonotype was recorded at least ten times. One junction end does not reproduce the germline sequence, and a read error may be involved. V gene TRBV5-1 combines with J gene TRBJ2-7; possible D gene TRBD1, 6 bases. The CDR3 totals 14 residues. CDR1 SGHRS and CDR2 YFSETQ come from the germline V gene. The CDR3 loop is CASSLGQGPYEQYF. The CDR3 coding sequence is TGTGCCAGCAGCTTGGGGCAGGGGCCCTACGAGCAGTACTTC.

This clonotype has more than one count but fewer than ten. The V call is TRBV14, the J call TRBJ2-5; D may be TRBD2 (6 bases). V dropped 2 bases and J dropped 4 bases, with 17 bases sitting between them. This CDR3 is built from 16 residues. CDR1 is SGHDN and CDR2 is FVKESK in the germline V gene. This chain's CDR3 is CASSQRRRVNGETQYF. Written as DNA, the CDR3 is TGTGCCAGCAGCCAACGTCGGAGGGTAAACGGAGAGACCCAGTACTTC.

This clonotype was picked up a small number of times. The rearrangement joins TRBV7-6 to TRBJ1-1; D not resolved. With 1 base removed from V and 1 base from J, the gap between germline ends came to 13 bases. The germline V gene has CDR1 SGHVS and CDR2 FNYEAQ. CDR3 length: 16 amino acids. The CDR3 loop reads CASSLGEASSNTEAFF. The CDR3 DNA sequence: TGTGCCAGCAGCTTAGGAGAGGCCAGCTCGAACACTGAAGCTTTCTTT.

This clonotype was detected only a few times. The CDR3 bases are TGTGCCAGCAGCTCCTTCGGGACAGCGAGCTACGAGCAGTACGTC. Protein sequence: CASSSFGTASYEQYV. The chain has TRBV6-2 or TRBV6-3 and TRBJ2-7; 7 bases agree with TRBD1. The CDR3 spans 15 residues. Germline V lookup: CDR1 MNHEY, CDR2 SVGEGT. V shed 6 bases, J shed 3 bases, and the junction held 11 bases outside the gene matches.

This clonotype was counted a few times. The chain has TRBV4-2 and TRBJ2-3; 11 nucleotides agree with TRBD2. Germline V gives CDR1 LGHNA, CDR2 YNFKEQ. V lost 9 bases, J lost 9 bases, and 20 bases stayed unmatched. CDR3 length: 17 amino acids. The DNA for the CDR3 is TGTGCCAGTAACGAAGGGACTAGCGGCCTTAAGAGGGAAACGCAGTATTTT. It encodes CASNEGTSGLKRETQYF.

Concerning this clonotype itself: The junction shows a germline mismatch at one end, possibly a read error. The chain is built from TRBV7-2 and TRBJ2-3; D may correspond to TRBD1 or TRBD2 (6 bases each). Germline assignment: CDR1 SGHTA and CDR2 FQGNSA. The CDR3 covers 13 residues. CDR3 loop: CASSLVVRGPPDF. For the CDR3, the DNA is TGTGCCAGCAGCTTAGTTGTCCGGGGGCCGCCCGATTTT.

This clonotype was observed a handful of times. This chain joins TRBV12-3 or TRBV12-4 and TRBJ2-7, with 10 bases fitting TRBD2. Unmatched junction bases numbered 7, after V lost 6 bases and J lost 2 bases. CDR3 size: 15 residues. The DNA of the CDR3 is TGTGCCAGCAGCCTCACTAGCGGGGCCCCCTACGAGCAGTACTTC. Its translation: CASSLTSGAPYEQYF.

This clonotype appeared a few times. This chain joins TRBV28 and TRBJ2-7; D gene unclear. The V gene lost 1 base and the J gene lost 4 bases, with 11 bases spanning the gap. CDR3 length: 14 residues. The germline V gene has CDR1 MDHEN and CDR2 SYDVKM. The chain's CDR3 is CASSLSAGGYEQYV. In nucleotides, the CDR3 is TGTGCCAGCAGTTTATCGGCCGGTGGATACGAGCAGTACGTC.